This passage covers 25 T cell receptor beta chains from one sample sequenced in a study of T cell responses to AZD1222 COVID-19 vaccine. Produced via immunoSEQ multiplex PCR; TCRdb's table is partial and in-frame only. The sample lists about 160,000 clones, roughly 94% occurring once. Sequenced here: peripheral blood, sampled on day 0 of AZD1222 vaccination. The origin of the receptors is an adult in good health.

The chain carries TRBV18 and TRBJ2-7; no clear D gene. Per the germline V gene, CDR1 is KGHSH and CDR2 is LQKENI. Trimming removed 3 bases at V and 0 bases at J, with 9 bases between. The CDR3 loop spans 14 amino acids. In DNA form, the CDR3 reads TGTGCCAGCTCACCCCGTGATAGCTCCTACGAGCAGTACGTC. Translation gives CASSPRDSSYEQYV.

V is TRBV7-9 and J is TRBJ2-3; D remains unclear. This CDR3 region has 13 residues. Trimming took 7 bases from V and 0 from J, leaving 8 bases between them. CDR1 and CDR2 from the germline V gene are SEHNR and FQNEAQ (reference sequence). DNA for the CDR3: TGTGCCAGCATCATAGACAGCACAGATACGCAGTATTTT. It yields the protein CASIIDSTDTQYF.

This clone was observed a single time. V is TRBV19 and J is TRBJ2-1; TRBD2 aligns across 7 bases. V lost 6 bases to trimming and J lost 6 bases; unmatched junction nucleotides: 5. The CDR3 has 13 amino acids. The germline V gene encodes CDR1 LNHDA and CDR2 SQIVND (reference sequence). In nucleotides, the CDR3 is TGTGCCAGTAGAGGGAGACTAGCCAATGAGCAGTTCTTC. It translates to CASRGRLANEQFF.

V and J are TRBV7-9 and TRBJ1-4; tentatively, D is TRBD1 (5 bases). The CDR3 spans 15 residues. CDR1 and CDR2 from the germline V gene are SEHNR and FQNEAQ (reference sequence). V was clipped by 5 bases and J by 8 bases, with 18 bases between them. The CDR3 loop reads CASSDFIGTGEKLFF. The CDR3 DNA is TGTGCCAGCAGCGATTTCATAGGGACTGGGGAAAAACTGTTTTTT.

The chain carries TRBV2 and TRBJ2-1, with 11 bases fitting TRBD2. J lost 4 bases, V lost 6 bases, and 11 bases had no gene match. Germline V lookup: CDR1 SNHLY, CDR2 FYNNEI. The CDR3 consists of 17 residues. CDR3 sequence: CASRERLAGREYNEQFF. The CDR3 DNA is TGTGCCAGCAGGGAGAGACTAGCGGGACGCGAATACAATGAGCAGTTCTTC. The full variable domain, with the rest looked up from reference TRBV2 and TRBJ2-1, is EPEVTQTPSHQVTQMGQEVILRCVPISNHLYFYWYRQILGQKVEFLVSFYNNEISEKSEIFDDQFSVERPDGSNFTLKIRSTKLEDSAMYFCASRERLAGREYNEQFFGPGTRLTVL.

The CDR3 protein is CASSFPPGGLGGETQYF. In DNA form, the CDR3 reads TGTGCCAGCAGCTTCCCCCCCGGGGGCCTGGGGGGAGAGACCCAGTACTTC. The V call is TRBV7-9, the J call TRBJ2-5, with D possibly called TRBD1 or TRBD2 (6 bases each). The V gene's germline CDR1 is SEHNR and CDR2 FQNEAQ (reference sequence). Trimming removed 3 bases from V and 4 bases from J, with 21 bases in between. This CDR3 spans 17 amino acids. The whole variable domain, filled in from reference TRBV7-9 and TRBJ2-5, reads DTGVSQNPRHKITKRGQNVTFRCDPISEHNRLYWYRQTLGQGPEFLTYFQNEAQLEKSRLLSDRFSAERPKGSFSTLEIQRTEQGDSAMYLCASSFPPGGLGGETQYFGPGTRLLVL.

The chain carries TRBV10-1 and TRBJ2-7; D ambiguous. With 8 bases removed from V and 7 bases from J, the gap between germline ends came to 6 bases. The V gene's germline CDR1 is WNHNN and CDR2 SYGVQD (reference sequence). The CDR3 contains 9 residues. DNA for the CDR3: TGCGCCAGCCACACTGAGCAGTACGTC. Residues: CASHTEQYV.

The chain has TRBV7-2 and TRBJ1-1, with 12 bases lining up with TRBD1. Trimming took 3 bases from V and 0 from J; bases not matched to a gene: 11. CDR1 and CDR2 (germline): SGHTA, FQGNSA. This CDR3 has 19 amino acids. In nucleotides, the CDR3 is TGTGCCAGCAGCTTCTTTTTTCGCGGGACAGGGGGCATGAACACTGAAGCTTTCTTT. Translation gives CASSFFFRGTGGMNTEAFF.

This chain uses TRBV5-5 with TRBJ2-5; D may be TRBD2 (6 bases). The V end lost 2 bases, the J end lost 5 bases, and 16 bases lay between the germline ends. This CDR3 region has 15 residues. The germline V gene encodes CDR1 SGHKS and CDR2 YYEKEE (reference sequence). In DNA, the CDR3 is TGTGCCAGCAGCTTTTTGGGGGACTTACGGGAGACCCAGTACTTC. Residues: CASSFLGDLRETQYF.

This clone was seen once. J is TRBJ1-1 and V is TRBV11-3; the D is unclear. Between the trimmed V and J ends, which lost 4 bases and 4 bases, there was a span of 10 bases. Germline V gene sequence: CDR1 SGHNT, CDR2 YENEEA. CDR3 size: 13 residues. CDR3 residues: CASSYETLTEAFF. In DNA, the CDR3 is TGTGCCAGCAGCTACGAGACCCTCACTGAAGCTTTCTTT.

The rearrangement joins TRBV6-4 to TRBJ2-5; 7 bases map to TRBD2. Per germline, CDR1 MRHNA and CDR2 SNTAGT. The CDR3 is made up of 16 amino acids. Germline trimming cut 4 bases from V and 1 base from J; bases unmatched to any gene: 9. CDR3 region: CASSASPGGGQETQYF. The CDR3 DNA reads as TGTGCCAGCAGTGCCTCCCCTGGGGGGGGCCAAGAGACCCAGTACTTC.

The J gene is TRBJ2-2, the V gene TRBV5-5, with D possibly TRBD2 on 6 matching bases. Trimming cost V 0 bases and J 6 bases, with 12 bases left between them. This CDR3 is 15 amino acids long. CDR1 is SGHKS, CDR2 YYEKEE, per germline (reference sequence). In nucleotides, the CDR3 is TGTGCCAGCAGCTTGGATCCGGGAGCGGCCGGGGAGCTGTTTTTT. It specifies CASSLDPGAAGELFF.

The gene calls are TRBV4-1 and TRBJ1-2; TRBD1 might be the D (5 bases). Germline V gives CDR1 MGHRA, CDR2 YSYEKL. V lost 3 bases to trimming and J lost 7 bases, with 18 bases between them. This CDR3 has 15 residues. The CDR3 nucleotides read TGCGCCAGCAGCCATAATGGACAAACATCGGCTGGCTACACCTTC. Translating it yields CASSHNGQTSAGYTF.

The genes are TRBV28 and TRBJ1-1; D possibly corresponds to TRBD1 (6 bases). The CDR3 is 18 amino acids. Germline V CDR1 and CDR2: MDHEN, SYDVKM. Trimming left V 7 bases short and J 0 bases short, with 24 bases between. The CDR3: CASTLPRGPTSLNTEAFF. The CDR3 DNA reads TGTGCCAGCACCCTCCCGCGGGGGCCAACCTCACTGAACACTGAAGCTTTCTTT.

The genes are TRBV6-5 and TRBJ2-5; D is ambiguous. This CDR3 region has 15 residues. CDR1 is MNHEY, CDR2 SVGAGI, per germline. V was pared by 5 bases and J by 1 base, with 14 bases between. The chain's CDR3 is CASSPRLPTQETQYF. The CDR3 nucleotides read TGTGCCAGCAGTCCGAGACTCCCAACCCAAGAGACCCAGTACTTC.

J is TRBJ1-5 and V is TRBV6-2 or TRBV6-3, with D tentatively TRBD1 (6 bases). This CDR3 has 18 residues. Between the trimmed V and J ends, which lost 0 bases and 0 bases, there was a span of 15 bases. The germline V gene encodes CDR1 MNHEY and CDR2 SVGEGT. DNA for the CDR3: TGTGCCAGCAGTTACTCGGGGGGCGGACAAATTAGCAATCAGCCCCAGCATTTT. This codes for CASSYSGGGQISNQPQHF.

CDR3: CASSPAGAYTDTQYF. CDR3 in DNA: TGTGCCAGCAGCCCTGCGGGGGCCTACACAGATACGCAGTATTTT. The J gene is TRBJ2-3, the V gene TRBV7-9; maybe TRBD2 (7 bases). The V gene lost 5 bases and the J gene lost 2 bases, with 14 bases spanning the gap. Germline V gene data show CDR1 as SEHNR and CDR2 as FQNEAQ (reference sequence). The CDR3 length is 15 residues.

The chain recombines TRBV29-1 with TRBJ1-5; maybe TRBD1 (6 bases). CDR3 size: 17 residues. Trimming cost V 2 bases and J 5 bases, with 22 bases left between them. Germline V gene lookup returns CDR1 SQVTM and CDR2 ANQGSEA. The CDR3 reads CSVEFPGLTGGDQPQHF. In DNA form, the CDR3 reads TGCAGCGTTGAATTTCCGGGATTGACAGGAGGGGATCAGCCCCAGCATTTT.

This chain connects TRBV30 to TRBJ1-1, with TRBD1 matching over 7 bases. This CDR3 contains 13 residues. Germline V lookup: CDR1 GTSNPN, CDR2 SVGIG (reference sequence). This chain's CDR3 is CAGTERMNTEAFF. The CDR3 DNA is TGTGCAGGGACAGAGAGGATGAACACTGAAGCTTTCTTT.

The J gene is TRBJ1-3, the V gene TRBV6-5, with 7 bases lining up with TRBD1. V lost 6 bases, J lost 4 bases, and 9 bases stayed unmatched. The CDR3 extends over 15 amino acids. Germline V gene data show CDR1 as MNHEY and CDR2 as SVGAGI. CDR3 sequence: CASSDNRGQGNTIYF. The CDR3 region has the DNA TGTGCCAGCAGCGACAACAGGGGACAGGGAAACACCATATATTTT.

The chain links TRBV7-8 to TRBJ1-2; D is unclear. Trimming stripped 5 bases from V and 6 bases from J, with 16 bases between. Germline V gives CDR1 SGHVS, CDR2 FQNEAQ. CDR3 size: 14 residues. The CDR3 protein is CASSGRNEVHGYTF. The CDR3 DNA sequence: TGTGCCAGCAGCGGTAGAAATGAGGTGCATGGCTACACCTTC.

This chain uses TRBV11-2 with TRBJ1-6; 7 nucleotides align to TRBD1. The V gene end was trimmed by 8 bases and the J gene end by 9 bases; junction bases not matched to a gene: 10. The CDR3 contains 14 residues. Germline lookup yields CDR1 SGHAT and CDR2 FQNNGV. The CDR3 nucleotides are TGTGCCAGCCGCCTCAACAGGGGAGGTTCACCCCTCCACTTT. This encodes CASRLNRGGSPLHF.

The V and J genes are TRBV5-6 and TRBJ1-5; D not certain. Germline CDR1 reads SGHDT; CDR2 reads YYEEEE. The CDR3 totals 15 residues. V lost 2 bases, J lost 5 bases, and 14 bases lay in between. CDR3 protein: CASSFWWQLDQPQHF. CDR3 DNA sequence: TGTGCCAGCAGCTTCTGGTGGCAGCTTGATCAGCCCCAGCATTTT.

The J gene is TRBJ2-7, the V gene TRBV2; 7 bases map to TRBD2. The J segment lost 0 bases and the V segment lost 5 bases, leaving 10 bases of the junction unmatched. The CDR3 length is 16 residues. CDR1 is SNHLY, CDR2 FYNNEI, per germline. The CDR3 is CASSTIGSGVSYEQYV. For the CDR3, the DNA is TGTGCCAGCAGTACCATAGGGAGCGGGGTCTCCTACGAGCAGTACGTC.

This chain connects TRBV6-5 to TRBJ1-2; 7 positions match TRBD1. Per germline, CDR1 MNHEY and CDR2 SVGAGI. CDR3 length: 16 amino acids. With V trimmed by 0 bases and J by 6 bases, 10 bases remained unmatched. CDR3 sequence reads: CASSYSIKGAWDGYTF. Written as DNA, the CDR3 is TGTGCCAGCAGTTACTCGATAAAGGGGGCTTGGGATGGCTACACCTTC.